This T cell receptor beta chain emerged from a study of blood T cell repertoires in COVID-19. As handled by the study authors: Reference gene primer amplification yielded estimated nucleated cell counts. Sequencing used immunoSEQ multiplex PCR; TCRdb keeps in-frame clones, though not all of them. The V and J calls and clone size come from that table; D and trimming were worked out from the DNA. The sample lists more than 200,000 clones, over 75% occurring once. The sequence was collected from a man between 45 and 60 years old with acute or convalescent COVID-19. Source material: peripheral blood.

This chain's CDR3 is CSASKGQGSEAFF. The CDR3 region has the DNA TGCAGTGCTAGTAAGGGACAGGGTTCTGAAGCTTTCTTT. The genes are TRBV20-1 and TRBJ1-1; 9 bases align to TRBD1. CDR3 length equals 13 residues. The ends lost 3 bases at V and 6 bases at J; junction bases unmatched: 5. CDR1 is DFQATT, CDR2 SNEGSKA, per germline (reference sequence).